Shown below are 30 T cell receptor beta chains from a single sample sequenced in a study of cytomegalovirus exposure and HLA in healthy donors (dated by TCRdb to 2016 to 2017). Libraries came from the immunoSEQ multiplex PCR assay. The multiplex PCR relied on a mix of 60 forward primers for TCR Vbeta segments and 13 reverse primers for TCR Jbeta segments. The clones in this table, taken by TCRdb from immuneACCESS, are in-frame only. Not every clone is retained; where verified, under half of the shortfall comes from an unresolved V gene, and the cause of the rest is unknown. This sample's records show about 200,000 clones. The ten top clones hold about 1.1% of the sample. Sequencing was carried out using PBMCs. The receptor set was obtained from a girl aged 2-15 years in good health and CMV-seropositive.

This chain joins TRBV10-1 and TRBJ1-1; D perhaps matches TRBD1 (5 bases). There are 14 residues in the CDR3. V lost 2 bases, J lost 4 bases, and 11 bases lay in between. The germline CDR1 and CDR2 sequences are WNHNN and SYGVQD (reference sequence). For the CDR3, the DNA is TGCGCCAGCAGTGAGCGGCAGGGTATCACTGAAGCTTTCTTT. As protein: CASSERQGITEAFF.

The chain employs TRBV15 and TRBJ1-2; D is unresolved. Germline-derived CDR1 and CDR2 are LNHNV and YYDKDF (reference sequence). The V end was cut by 0 bases, the J end by 3 bases, with 17 bases between. CDR3 length: 17 amino acids. DNA of the CDR3: TGTGCCACCAGCAGAGAATTGCGGTCCCTGGAGGACTATGGCTACACCTTC. Its translation: CATSRELRSLEDYGYTF.

The rearrangement uses TRBV19 and TRBJ2-1; 10 nucleotides match TRBD2. This CDR3 spans 19 amino acids. Looked up from germline, CDR1 is LNHDA and CDR2 is SQIVND (reference sequence). Trimming removed 1 base from V and 5 bases from J; junction bases left unmatched: 14. The CDR3 DNA reads TGTGCCAGTAGTATAGGCCCTTTTGTGGCTAGCGGGGGCCACAATGAGCAGTTCTTC. As protein: CASSIGPFVASGGHNEQFF.

This rearrangement joins TRBV5-1 to TRBJ2-2, with a tentative D call TRBD1 (6 bases). CDR1 and CDR2 (germline): SGHRS, YFSETQ. This CDR3 is 14 amino acids long. V lost 4 bases to trimming and J lost 7 bases, with 14 bases between them. This chain's CDR3 is CASSGGRGGGELFF. CDR3 in DNA: TGCGCCAGCAGCGGGGGCAGGGGCGGCGGGGAGCTGTTTTTT.

The CDR3, as DNA: TGTGCCAGCAGCTTGACTGGACAAGAAAATAACTATGGCTACACCTTC. Its protein product is CASSLTGQENNYGYTF. The J gene is TRBJ1-2, the V gene TRBV5-6; TRBD1 is a possible D gene (5 bases). From germline, CDR1 is SGHDT and CDR2 YYEEEE. V gave up 1 base and J gave up 1 base, with 14 bases separating them. The CDR3 spans 16 residues.

V is TRBV27 and J is TRBJ2-7; D is unclear. V shed 2 bases and J shed 3 bases, with 20 bases lying between them. The CDR3 loop spans 17 amino acids. The germline V gene has CDR1 MNHEY and CDR2 SMNVEV (reference sequence). This CDR3 reads CASSLISPSADLYEQYF. Here the CDR3 DNA reads TGTGCCAGCAGTTTAATAAGTCCGTCCGCAGATCTCTACGAGCAGTACTTC.

The rearrangement uses TRBV10-1 and TRBJ2-1, with 11 bases matching TRBD2. Germline values: CDR1 WNHNN, CDR2 SYGVQD (reference sequence). Trimming at V came to 2 bases and at J to 5 bases, leaving 11 bases not matched to a gene. CDR3 length: 18 amino acids. The CDR3 protein is CASSERTPGLAENNEQFF. The CDR3 nucleotides read TGCGCCAGCAGTGAGAGAACCCCGGGACTAGCGGAAAACAATGAGCAGTTCTTC.

This chain uses TRBV29-1 with TRBJ1-1; 7 bases agree with TRBD1. The CDR3 spans 14 residues. Germline loops: CDR1 SQVTM, CDR2 ANQGSEA. J lost 5 bases, V lost 6 bases, and 12 bases had no gene match. In DNA, the CDR3 is TGCAGCGTGGAGCGACAGGGCGCTCGAACTGAAGCTTTCTTT. It is translated as CSVERQGARTEAFF. Full variable domain (outside the CDR3, taken from reference TRBV29-1 and TRBJ1-1): SAVISQKPSRDICQRGTSLTIQCQVDSQVTMMFWYRQQPGQSLTLIATANQGSEATYESGFVIDKFPISRPNLTFSTLTVSNMSPEDSSIYLCSVERQGARTEAFFGQGTRLTVV.

This chain links TRBV28 with TRBJ2-1; a weak D match, TRBD2 (6 bases). This CDR3 region has 19 residues. Looked up from germline, CDR1 is MDHEN and CDR2 is SYDVKM. Trimming cost V 6 bases and J 1 base, with 25 bases left between them. In DNA, the CDR3 is TGTGCCAGCAGCCCTTCCGGGGTCGGGACTCTTATTTCCTACAATGAGCAGTTCTTC. It is translated as CASSPSGVGTLISYNEQFF.

Here the CDR3 DNA reads TGTGCCATCAGTGAGTCGGGGAGGACTAGCAGATCCTACAATGAGCAGTTCTTC. Encoded protein: CAISESGRTSRSYNEQFF. The rearrangement links TRBV10-3 to TRBJ2-1; 8 positions match TRBD2. Per germline, CDR1 ENHRY and CDR2 SYGVKD. Germline trimming cut 0 bases from V and 1 base from J; bases unmatched to any gene: 8. The CDR3 covers 18 residues.

The V gene is TRBV6-5, the J gene TRBJ1-6, with 12 positions matching TRBD1. V was clipped by 6 bases and J by 10 bases; unmatched bases: 7. The CDR3 contains 15 residues. Germline CDR1 and CDR2: MNHEY and SVGAGI. CDR3 nucleotide sequence: TGTGCCAGCAGAAAACCGGGGACAGGGGGCTCACCCCTCCACTTT. This translates into CASRKPGTGGSPLHF.

The chain links TRBV6-1 to TRBJ2-5, with D possibly matching TRBD2 (6 bases). The CDR3 runs 15 residues. Germline V gene data show CDR1 as MNHNS and CDR2 as SASEGT. V lost 3 bases and J 4 bases, leaving 15 bases between the germline ends. The CDR3 sequence: CASSDRAGRLETQYF. CDR3 DNA: TGTGCCAGCAGTGATAGGGCAGGGAGGTTAGAGACCCAGTACTTC.

The chain links TRBV27 to TRBJ2-3, with 8 positions matching TRBD2. Germline V gene data show CDR1 as MNHEY and CDR2 as SMNVEV (reference sequence). This CDR3 has 15 residues. Germline trimming cut 4 bases from V and 2 bases from J; bases unmatched to any gene: 5. This CDR3 reads CASSSPSGHTDTQYF. The DNA of the CDR3 is TGTGCCAGCAGTTCCCCTAGCGGGCACACAGATACGCAGTATTTT.

The chain joins TRBV28 to TRBJ1-5; TRBD1 aligns across 8 bases. The CDR3 contains 17 residues. Trimming removed 5 bases from V and 5 bases from J; junction bases left unmatched: 14. CDR1 and CDR2 from the germline V gene are MDHEN and SYDVKM. The CDR3 DNA sequence: TGTGCCAGCAGTCTTTATGTGGCCAGGGGGCGGGATCAGCCCCAGCATTTT. It codes for CASSLYVARGRDQPQHF.

This chain joins TRBV28 and TRBJ2-2, with 7 bases fitting TRBD1. The CDR3 extends over 15 amino acids. Looked up from germline, CDR1 is MDHEN and CDR2 is SYDVKM. V lost 10 bases, J lost 4 bases, and 12 bases stayed unmatched. CDR3 DNA sequence: TGTGCCATTCAGACAGGGTCGGAAGGCACCGGGGAGCTGTTTTTT. Its protein product is CAIQTGSEGTGELFF.

The chain carries TRBV4-1 and TRBJ1-1, with 8 bases matching TRBD1. Germline CDR1 MGHRA, CDR2 YSYEKL. CDR3 length: 16 amino acids. Losses at the gene ends were 6 bases for V and 0 bases for J; bases not matched to a gene: 9. The CDR3 loop reads CASRRTGSGLNTEAFF. The DNA for the CDR3 is TGCGCCAGCAGAAGGACAGGGTCGGGGCTGAACACTGAAGCTTTCTTT.

The V gene is TRBV5-1, the J gene TRBJ2-7; TRBD2 matches at 8 bases. The V segment lost 5 bases and the J segment 3 bases; nucleotides outside the gene matches: 10. Germline V gives CDR1 SGHRS, CDR2 YFSETQ. The CDR3 is made up of 15 amino acids. CDR3 sequence reads: CASRAGGGGSYEQYF. Here the CDR3 DNA reads TGCGCCAGCAGGGCGGGAGGAGGGGGAAGCTACGAGCAGTACTTC.

The gene calls are TRBV7-3 and TRBJ1-2; 8 bases align to TRBD1. Unmatched junction bases numbered 1, after V lost 0 bases and J lost 7 bases. Germline V gene data show CDR1 as SGHTA and CDR2 as FQGTGA. The CDR3 is 13 amino acids. The CDR3: CASSLTQGAGYTF. The CDR3 DNA sequence: TGTGCCAGCAGCTTAACCCAGGGGGCTGGCTACACCTTC.

This chain joins TRBV6-1 and TRBJ1-5; possibly TRBD1 for D (6 bases). CDR3 length equals 19 residues. The V end lost 1 base, the J end lost 0 bases, and 19 bases lay between the germline ends. Germline V gene data show CDR1 as MNHNS and CDR2 as SASEGT. CDR3 DNA: TGTGCCAGCAGTGAAGTCCAGGACAGTCTCCGCCTTAGCAATCAGCCCCAGCATTTT. Its translation: CASSEVQDSLRLSNQPQHF.

This sequence joins TRBV4-1 and TRBJ2-3; 12 bases are a match to TRBD2. Germline V gives CDR1 MGHRA, CDR2 YSYEKL. The CDR3 sequence is 19 residues long. Trimming removed 0 bases from V and 2 bases from J; junction bases left unmatched: 9. CDR3 protein: CASSQEVLAGGLATDTQYF. The CDR3 bases are TGCGCCAGCAGCCAAGAAGTCCTAGCGGGAGGGCTTGCCACAGATACGCAGTATTTT.

The chain is built from TRBV6-4 and TRBJ2-3, with 11 bases aligning to TRBD2. V was pared by 6 bases and J by 2 bases, with 1 base of the junction left unmatched. CDR3 length: 14 residues. Germline loops: CDR1 MRHNA, CDR2 SNTAGT. The CDR3, as DNA: TGTGCCAGCAGGACTAGCGGGGACACAGATACGCAGTATTTT. Translation gives CASRTSGDTDTQYF.

V is TRBV19 and J is TRBJ2-1; D gene unclear. This CDR3 is built from 15 residues. The V end lost 5 bases, the J end lost 0 bases, and 11 bases lay between the germline ends. Germline loops: CDR1 LNHDA, CDR2 SQIVND (reference sequence). CDR3 amino acids: CASSVTLSSYNEQFF. In nucleotides, the CDR3 is TGTGCCAGTAGTGTTACTTTAAGCTCCTACAATGAGCAGTTCTTC.

This chain's CDR3 is CATSRGPSGTGSSYEQYF. The CDR3 bases are TGTGCCACCAGCAGAGGACCCTCCGGGACAGGGAGCTCCTACGAGCAGTACTTC. This chain links TRBV15 with TRBJ2-7; 9 bases fit TRBD1. The CDR3 extends over 18 amino acids. With V trimmed by 1 base and J by 0 bases, 10 bases remained unmatched. The germline V gene encodes CDR1 LNHNV and CDR2 YYDKDF (reference sequence).

The chain carries TRBV7-6 and TRBJ2-7; D is perhaps TRBD1 (6 bases). This CDR3 is built from 16 residues. With 5 bases removed from V and 2 bases from J, the gap between germline ends came to 19 bases. Germline V CDR1 and CDR2: SGHVS, FNYEAQ. CDR3 DNA sequence: TGTGCCAGCAGCCACCCAGGGGCTATTTTACCCTACGAGCAGTACTTC. Amino acid sequence: CASSHPGAILPYEQYF.

The chain is built from TRBV7-9 and TRBJ2-7; 11 bases fit TRBD1. There are 17 residues in the CDR3. Trimming cost V 5 bases and J 3 bases; bases outside gene matches: 12. CDR1 and CDR2 (germline): SEHNR, FQNEAQ (reference sequence). CDR3 amino acids: CASSVGTGGGGFYEQYF. As DNA, the CDR3 is TGTGCCAGCAGCGTCGGGACAGGGGGAGGCGGGTTCTACGAGCAGTACTTC.

V is TRBV6-4 and J is TRBJ1-6, with TRBD1 matching 10 bases. The junction had 3 bases not matched to a gene; V was cut back by 2 bases and J by 2 bases. Germline V gives CDR1 MRHNA, CDR2 SNTAGT. CDR3 length: 17 amino acids. This chain's CDR3 is CASSDGTGAPYNSPLHF. CDR3 DNA sequence: TGTGCCAGCAGTGACGGGACAGGGGCGCCCTATAATTCACCCCTCCACTTT.

This chain links TRBV9 with TRBJ2-7, with a possible D match to TRBD1 (6 bases). In germline, CDR1 is SGDLS, CDR2 YYNGEE. V lost 4 bases and J lost 1, with 9 bases in between. The CDR3 covers 13 residues. The CDR3 sequence is CASSPDRSYEQYF. DNA for the CDR3: TGTGCCAGCAGCCCGGACAGATCCTACGAGCAGTACTTC.

The chain couples TRBV19 to TRBJ2-3; no definite D call. The CDR3 is made up of 17 amino acids. Germline V gene sequence: CDR1 LNHDA, CDR2 SQIVND (reference sequence). Trimming shortened V by 6 bases and J by 0 bases, and 19 bases separated the two germline ends. CDR3 loop: CASSKSVLSSSTDTQYF. The DNA for the CDR3 is TGTGCCAGTAGCAAATCAGTACTATCATCTAGCACAGATACGCAGTATTTT.

The V gene is TRBV7-9, the J gene TRBJ2-3; no firm D call. The germline V and J ends were trimmed by 1 base and 3 bases, with 8 bases remaining between them. Germline V CDR1 and CDR2: SEHNR, FQNEAQ (reference sequence). The CDR3 sequence is 14 residues long. The CDR3 DNA is TGTGCCAGCAGCTTAGGGGCCTCTACAGATACGCAGTATTTT. Protein: CASSLGASTDTQYF.

V gene TRBV7-6 combines with J gene TRBJ2-7, with D maybe TRBD2 (5 bases). Deletions cut 3 bases from V and 7 bases from J, with 10 bases between. The CDR3 covers 12 residues. The germline CDR1 and CDR2 sequences are SGHVS and FNYEAQ. CDR3 sequence: CASSFPPGEQYF. The DNA of the CDR3 is TGTGCCAGCAGCTTCCCCCCGGGGGAGCAGTACTTC.